This entry concerns a single TCR beta chain. What antigen it recognizes has not been identified. No quality values exist for individual bases; no much larger clone is one base distant. From the second PCR step on, the TCR alpha and beta chain libraries were amplified in separate reactions. CMV status of each donor was established by measuring IFNgamma production from CD4+ T cells after fresh PBMCs were stimulated overnight with CMV viral lysate. Using Miltenyi beads, CD4 T cells were first positively selected, and CD8 T cells were then positively selected from the CD4-negative fraction. Cells stained for CD3, CD4, CD8, CD45RA, CD27 and a live/dead dye were sorted on a BD Aria II into four subsets by CD45RA and CD27. Blood came from three healthy volunteers, each fractionated into CD4 and CD8 T cells and then into four differentiation subsets. About 0.11 L of peripheral blood was drawn per donor, and PBMC were isolated by Ficoll-Paque PLUS density-gradient centrifugation. After sorting, cells were lysed in RLT buffer, RNA was extracted using a Qiagen RNeasy kit, and the extracted RNA was stored at -80 degrees C.

Library generation was performed with UMI-ligation and nested PCR. The beta constant-region primer consisted of an equimolar mixture of two oligonucleotides that together covered TRBC1 and TRBC2. Four rounds of PCR, combining the SP2 primer with nested alpha and beta constant-region primers, were used to amplify the ligated cDNA. A single-stranded oligonucleotide containing the SP2 primer and a 12-nucleotide UMI was joined to the 3' end of the cDNA by T4 RNA ligase 1. The ligation reaction was incubated at 16°C for about 19-24 hours. To avoid over-amplification, PCR2 was usually performed as a SYBR Green qPCR and halted once a predetermined threshold was reached. Agencourt AMPure XP magnetic beads were used for all purifications after the first. Library amounts were measured by Qubit and library quality was assessed on a TapeStation, where the main peak was expected at around 650 bp. Pooled libraries were sequenced on an Illumina MiSeq using v2 2x251 paired-end kits, and typically about 0.95-2.1 million reads were obtained per sample. Each sample was pooled at 3 to 4 nM, and roughly 5-7% PhiX was included to help cluster recognition. The study's own analysis went as follows. V and J genes were assigned to Demultiplexor-processed FASTQ reads by Decombinator through tag matching, with a single base-pair mismatch being allowed. Collapsinator relied on UMIs to fix sequencing errors as well as frequency errors caused by PCR heterogeneity. CDR3Translator translated TCRs and extracted CDR3s from the conserved cysteine to the FGXG phenylalanine, flagging non-productive sequences. Gini, Shannon entropy and inverse Simpson indices were computed after subsampling the repertoires to the same number of UMI-defined TCRs. Clonotype abundance distributions were fitted to a power law by maximum likelihood within the linear range. For one naive CD8 sample, the pipeline and MIGEC produced similar UMI counts, unique TCR numbers and clonal distributions. Repertoires were searched for around 7,300 CMV-associated CDR3 sequences compiled from VDJdb and a published dataset. TCRdb's own reprocessing of the public reads used fastp at Q25 and MiXCR and kept productive beta chains. Every distinct CDR3 protein forms one entry, paired with its most common genes and DNA. None of the V and J calls come from the authors' own analysis; TCRdb made them. The table for this sample lists about 120,000 distinct CDR3 sequences; 35% to 40% of them were counted only once. 0.75% to 1% of the sample comes from the top ten.

Counted from cysteine to phenylalanine, this CDR3 has 15 amino acids. Solely the CDR3 DNA is kept, with 45 bases framed from the first base. From the germline V gene, CDR1 is SGHVS and CDR2 is FQNEAQ. At the junction V is shortened by 4 bases and J by 2 bases; bases outside the gene matches: 2. These data are taken from a study of naive and memory T cell subsets (dated by TCRdb to 2015 to 2018). For context, the study as a whole: An open-source, UMI-based TCR alpha and beta sequencing pipeline was applied to sorted naive and memory peripheral blood T cell subsets. IgG serology results and the functional CMV T cell responses were in complete agreement. RNA was DNase-treated and reverse transcribed with TCR constant-region primers, mostly using SuperScript III. Findings and caveats that apply to the study as a whole: RNA-based TCR counts may be affected by expression changes linked to T cell activation and differentiation. Following error correction, more than 85% of naive TCR sequences occurred only once, which made naive abundance distributions much steeper than those of memory subsets. No ground truth was available to validate the repertoire findings for the naive and memory subsets. In both CD4 and CD8 cells, going from naive through CM, EM and EMRA, the Gini index went up while Shannon and inverse Simpson diversity went down. The abundance of TCRs followed a power law with an exponent that differed between naive and memory subsets yet stayed consistent across the three individuals. Clonotypes were defined as single alpha or beta chain sequences, not paired alpha/beta receptors.

The TCR comes from a human donor in good health. The rearranged segments are TRBV7-8 and TRBJ2-6; 7 junctional bases match TRBD1. The sample consisted of central memory CD4+ T cells from blood. This specimen's cell subset or site label, per the study, means: central memory, CD45RA- CD27+. CDR3 region: CASSSTGAGANVLTF. Read as DNA, the sequence is TGTGCCAGCAGCTCCACAGGGGCTGGGGCCAACGTCCTGACTTTC.